Described below is a single T cell receptor beta chain sequence and its context. The entry originates in a study of blood T cell repertoires in COVID-19. Germline CDR1 and CDR2: MDHEN and SYDVKM. Trimming cost V 3 bases and J 9 bases; bases outside gene matches: 11. The CDR3 is 16 amino acids. Here immunoSEQ multiplex PCR was the method, and the copy in TCRdb shows in-frame clones only, minus some. Here the sample spans tens of thousands of clones, roughly 80% being singletons. The chain employs TRBV28 and TRBJ2-1, with 10 bases identical to TRBD1. Sequencing used peripheral blood. This sequence was found in a woman aged 80 or over with active or convalescent COVID-19. For the CDR3, the DNA is TGTGCCAGCAGTTTCGGGTGGACAGGGGGTGCGGGTGAGCAGTTCTTC. Its translation: CASSFGWTGGAGEQFF.